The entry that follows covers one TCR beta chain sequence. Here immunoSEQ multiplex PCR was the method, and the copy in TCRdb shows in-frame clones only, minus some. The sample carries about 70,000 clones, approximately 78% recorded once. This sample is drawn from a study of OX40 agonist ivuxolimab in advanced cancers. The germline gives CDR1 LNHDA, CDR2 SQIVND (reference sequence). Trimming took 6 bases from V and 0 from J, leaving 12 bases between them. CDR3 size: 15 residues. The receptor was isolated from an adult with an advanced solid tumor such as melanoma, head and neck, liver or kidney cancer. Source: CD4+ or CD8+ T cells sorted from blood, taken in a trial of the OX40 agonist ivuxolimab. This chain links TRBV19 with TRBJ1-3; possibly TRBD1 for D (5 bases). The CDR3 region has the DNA TGTGCCAGTAGGACCGGGACGTTCTCTGGAAACACCATATATTTT. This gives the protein CASRTGTFSGNTIYF.